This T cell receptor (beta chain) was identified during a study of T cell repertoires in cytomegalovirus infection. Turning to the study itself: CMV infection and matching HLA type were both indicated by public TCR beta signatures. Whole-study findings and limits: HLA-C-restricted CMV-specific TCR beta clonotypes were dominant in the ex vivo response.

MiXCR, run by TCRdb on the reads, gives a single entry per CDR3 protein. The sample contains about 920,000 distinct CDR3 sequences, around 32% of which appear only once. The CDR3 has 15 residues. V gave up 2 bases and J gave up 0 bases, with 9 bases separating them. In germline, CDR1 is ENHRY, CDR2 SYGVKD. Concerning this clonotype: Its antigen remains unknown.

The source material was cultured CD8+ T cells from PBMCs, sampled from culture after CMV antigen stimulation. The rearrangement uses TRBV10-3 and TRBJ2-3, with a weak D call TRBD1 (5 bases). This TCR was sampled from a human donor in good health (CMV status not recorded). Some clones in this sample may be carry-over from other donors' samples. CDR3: CAISEGASSTDTQYF. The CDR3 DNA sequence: TGTGCCATCAGTGAGGGGGCAAGTAGCACAGATACGCAGTATTTT.